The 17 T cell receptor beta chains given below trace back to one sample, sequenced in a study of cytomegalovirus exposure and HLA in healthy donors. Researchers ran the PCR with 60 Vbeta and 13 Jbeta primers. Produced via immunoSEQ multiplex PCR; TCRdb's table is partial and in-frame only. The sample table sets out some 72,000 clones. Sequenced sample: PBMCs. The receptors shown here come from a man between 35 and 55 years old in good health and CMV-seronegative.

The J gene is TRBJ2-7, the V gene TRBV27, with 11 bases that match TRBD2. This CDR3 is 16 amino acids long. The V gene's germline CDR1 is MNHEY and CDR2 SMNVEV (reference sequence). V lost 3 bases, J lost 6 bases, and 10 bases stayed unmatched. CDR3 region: CASSLATGLAVSEQYF. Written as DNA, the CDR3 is TGTGCCAGCAGTTTGGCGACGGGACTAGCGGTAAGCGAGCAGTACTTC.

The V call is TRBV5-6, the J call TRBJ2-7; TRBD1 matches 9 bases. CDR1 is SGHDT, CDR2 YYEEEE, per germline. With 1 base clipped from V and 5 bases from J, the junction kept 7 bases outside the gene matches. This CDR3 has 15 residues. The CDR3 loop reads CASSLTGTGSHEQYF. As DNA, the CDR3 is TGTGCCAGCAGCTTGACAGGGACAGGGTCTCACGAGCAGTACTTC.

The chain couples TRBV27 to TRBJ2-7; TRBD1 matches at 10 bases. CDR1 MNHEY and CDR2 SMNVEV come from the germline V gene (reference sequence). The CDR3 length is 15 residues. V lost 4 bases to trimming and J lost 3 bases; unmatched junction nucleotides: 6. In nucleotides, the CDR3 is TGTGCCAGCAGTTCTACCGGGACAGGGGACTACGAGCAGTACTTC. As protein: CASSSTGTGDYEQYF.

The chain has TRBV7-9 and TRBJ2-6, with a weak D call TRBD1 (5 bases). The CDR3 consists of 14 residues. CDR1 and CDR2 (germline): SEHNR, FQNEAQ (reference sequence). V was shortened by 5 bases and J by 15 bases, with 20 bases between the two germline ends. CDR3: CASSPLSRADRLTF. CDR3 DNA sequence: TGTGCCAGCAGCCCCCTCTCCAGGGCCGATCGCCTGACTTTC.

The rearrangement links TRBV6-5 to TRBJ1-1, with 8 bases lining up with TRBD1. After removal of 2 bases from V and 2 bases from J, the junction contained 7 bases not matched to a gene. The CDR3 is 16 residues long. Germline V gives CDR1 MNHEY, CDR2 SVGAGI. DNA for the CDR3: TGTGCCAGCAGTTACAACTACGGACAGGGAAACACTGAAGCTTTCTTT. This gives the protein CASSYNYGQGNTEAFF.

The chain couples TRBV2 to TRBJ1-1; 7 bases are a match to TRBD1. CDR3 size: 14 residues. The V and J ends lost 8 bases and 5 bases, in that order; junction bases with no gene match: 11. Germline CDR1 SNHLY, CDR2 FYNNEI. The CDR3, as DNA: TGTGCCAGCCTAACCCGAGGCAGGGGGACTGAAGCTTTCTTT. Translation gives CASLTRGRGTEAFF.

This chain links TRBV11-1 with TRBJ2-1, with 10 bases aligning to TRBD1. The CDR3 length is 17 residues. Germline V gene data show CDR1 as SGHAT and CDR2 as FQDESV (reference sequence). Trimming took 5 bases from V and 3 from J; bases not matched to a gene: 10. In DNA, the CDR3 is TGTGCCAGCAGCCCGGCCGCCCGGGACAGGGGCTACAATGAGCAGTTCTTC. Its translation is CASSPAARDRGYNEQFF.

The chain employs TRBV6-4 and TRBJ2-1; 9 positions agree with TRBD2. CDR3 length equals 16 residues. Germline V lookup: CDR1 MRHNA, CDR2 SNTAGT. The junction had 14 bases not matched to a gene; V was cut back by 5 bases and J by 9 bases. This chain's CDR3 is CASSYEPSGGPGEQFF. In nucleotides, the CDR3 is TGTGCCAGCAGTTATGAGCCGAGCGGGGGGCCTGGTGAGCAGTTCTTC.

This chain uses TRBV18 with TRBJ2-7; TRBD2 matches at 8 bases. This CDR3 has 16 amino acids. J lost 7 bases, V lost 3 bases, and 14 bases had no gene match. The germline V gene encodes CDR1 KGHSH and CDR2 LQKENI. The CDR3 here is CASSPGSGGGPTEQYF. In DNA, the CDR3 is TGTGCCAGCTCACCCGGATCCGGGGGGGGACCTACGGAGCAGTACTTC.

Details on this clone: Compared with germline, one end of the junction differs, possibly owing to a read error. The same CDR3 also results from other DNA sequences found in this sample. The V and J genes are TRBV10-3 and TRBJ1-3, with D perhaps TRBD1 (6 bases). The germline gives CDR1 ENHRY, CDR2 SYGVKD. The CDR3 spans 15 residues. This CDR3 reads CAISKDSNSGNTIYF. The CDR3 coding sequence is TGTGCCATCAGTAAGGACAGCAACTCTGGAAACACTATATATTTT.

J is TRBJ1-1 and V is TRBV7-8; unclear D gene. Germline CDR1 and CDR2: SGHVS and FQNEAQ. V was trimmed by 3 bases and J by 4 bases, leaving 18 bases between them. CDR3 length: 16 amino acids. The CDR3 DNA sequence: TGTGCCAGCAGCTTGACCTTGGAGGGAGGGATCACTGAAGCTTTCTTT. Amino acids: CASSLTLEGGITEAFF.

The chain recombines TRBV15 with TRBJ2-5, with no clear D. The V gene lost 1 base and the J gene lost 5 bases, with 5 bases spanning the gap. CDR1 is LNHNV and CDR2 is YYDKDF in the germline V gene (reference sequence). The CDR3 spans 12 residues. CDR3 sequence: CATSRVMETQYF. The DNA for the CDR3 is TGTGCCACCAGCAGAGTAATGGAGACCCAGTACTTC.

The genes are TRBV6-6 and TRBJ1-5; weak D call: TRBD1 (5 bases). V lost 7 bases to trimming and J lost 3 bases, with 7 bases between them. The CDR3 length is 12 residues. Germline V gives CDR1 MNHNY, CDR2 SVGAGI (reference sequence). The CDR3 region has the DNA TGTGCCAGCAACAGGATCAATCAGCCCCAGCATTTT. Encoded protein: CASNRINQPQHF.

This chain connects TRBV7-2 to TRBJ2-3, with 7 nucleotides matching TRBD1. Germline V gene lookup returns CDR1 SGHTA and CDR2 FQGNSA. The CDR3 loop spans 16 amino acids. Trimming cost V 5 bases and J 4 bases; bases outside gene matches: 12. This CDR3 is CASSRRDRVNPDTQYF. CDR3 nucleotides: TGTGCCAGCAGCCGTAGAGACAGGGTAAATCCAGATACGCAGTATTTT.

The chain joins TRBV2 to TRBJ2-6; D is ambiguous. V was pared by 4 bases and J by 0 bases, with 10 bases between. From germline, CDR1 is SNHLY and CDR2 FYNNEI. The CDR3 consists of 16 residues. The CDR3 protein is CASSGGSYSGANVLTF. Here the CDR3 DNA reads TGTGCCAGCAGTGGAGGCAGCTACTCTGGGGCCAACGTCCTGACTTTC.

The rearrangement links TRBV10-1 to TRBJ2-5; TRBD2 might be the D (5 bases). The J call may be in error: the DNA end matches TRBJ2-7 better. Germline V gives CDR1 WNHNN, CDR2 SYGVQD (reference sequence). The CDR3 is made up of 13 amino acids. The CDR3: CASSERRTGEQYF. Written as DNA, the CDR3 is TGCGCCAGCAGTGAGAGGCGGACTGGCGAGCAGTACTTC.

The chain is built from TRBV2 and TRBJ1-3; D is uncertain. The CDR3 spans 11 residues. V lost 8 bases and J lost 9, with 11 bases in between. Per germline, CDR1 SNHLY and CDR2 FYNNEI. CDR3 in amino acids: CASALQSTIYF. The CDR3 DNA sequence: TGTGCCAGCGCTCTACAGAGCACCATATATTTT. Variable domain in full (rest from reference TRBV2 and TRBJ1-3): EPEVTQTPSHQVTQMGQEVILRCVPISNHLYFYWYRQILGQKVEFLVSFYNNEISEKSEIFDDQFSVERPDGSNFTLKIRSTKLEDSAMYFCASALQSTIYFGEGSWLTVV.